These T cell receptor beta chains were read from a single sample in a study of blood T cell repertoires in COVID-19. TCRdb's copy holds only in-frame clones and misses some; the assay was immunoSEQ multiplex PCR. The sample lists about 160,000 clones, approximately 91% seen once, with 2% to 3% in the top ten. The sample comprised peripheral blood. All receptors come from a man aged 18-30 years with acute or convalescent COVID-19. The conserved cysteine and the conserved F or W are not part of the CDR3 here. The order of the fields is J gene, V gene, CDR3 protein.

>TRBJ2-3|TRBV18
ASSPLPGLAGGTDTQY
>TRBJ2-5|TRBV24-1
ATSDPRPSGRAIGGAQY
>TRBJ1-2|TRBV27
ASSLSRTGQGYT
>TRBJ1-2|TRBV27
ASSTGTGDGYT
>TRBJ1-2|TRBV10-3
AISISGTGPTNYGYT
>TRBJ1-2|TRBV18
ASSPLGDRGLYGYT
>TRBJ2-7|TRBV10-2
ASSVGLAGTYEQY
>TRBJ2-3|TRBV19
ASSIEGQTGAADTQY
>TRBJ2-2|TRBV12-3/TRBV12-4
ASIAGTGELF
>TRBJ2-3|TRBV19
ASNPLTSGGANTQY